The clone carrying this T cell receptor beta chain was seen at least ten times. The sample is drawn from a study of spatial heterogeneity in lung cancer. Across the study: Detected sequences consistently included more beta-chain ones than alpha-chain ones. TCR and UMI combinations that were unique each appeared, on average, more than ten times in raw reads.

The V and J ends lost 4 bases and 0 bases respectively, with 6 bases between them. The CDR3 sequence is 14 residues long. Via MiXCR, TCRdb re-called the 5' RACE reads, giving one row per CDR3 protein. The sample lists around 7,800 distinct CDR3 sequences; roughly 8.6% were seen once. Documented time point: sample taken at primary tumor resection. Unsorted tumor, nontumor lung tissue or cryopreserved PBMC supplied the whole RNA. Sequencing used PBMCs, obtained at surgery. The chain has TRBV12-3 or TRBV12-4 and TRBJ2-2; D is unresolved. The TCR was taken from a male donor with early-stage non-small cell lung cancer. CDR3 in amino acids: CASSSWPNTGELFF. CDR3 nucleotide sequence: TGTGCCAGCAGTTCTTGGCCGAACACCGGGGAGCTGTTTTTT.